The following is a TCR beta chain sequence with its context. Clones were read by immunoSEQ multiplex PCR, and TCRdb kept only the in-frame ones, dropping some. The sample holds approximately 130,000 clones, just under 80% seen once. This CDR3 region has 14 residues. Germline loops: CDR1 SGHKS, CDR2 YYEKEE (reference sequence). With 1 base removed from V and 5 bases from J, the gap between germline ends came to 10 bases. These data are taken from a study of blood T cell repertoires in COVID-19. For the study at large: Both acute and convalescent COVID-19 samples were obtained from the United States, Italy and Spain.

The material sequenced was peripheral blood. The chain recombines TRBV5-5 with TRBJ1-5, with TRBD1 as a possible D gene (5 bases). The receptor was derived from a human donor in a cohort sampled during active COVID-19. The CDR3 DNA is TGTGCCAGCAGCTTGCAGGGTGCGGATCAGCCCCAGCATTTT. This translates into CASSLQGADQPQHF.